A selection of T cell receptor beta chains follows, all from one sample in a study of cytomegalovirus exposure and HLA in healthy donors. Profiling relied on immunoSEQ multiplex PCR, and the TCRdb table lists in-frame clones only, not all of them. Of 200,000 or so clones in the sample, roughly 84% were seen once. The sequencing sample was made of PBMCs. These receptors originate from a girl aged 10 to 17 in good health and CMV-seronegative. The CDR3 runs from the conserved cysteine through the conserved F or W. The D gene is left open where the match is weak. Size is omitted from some rows. Given values are once, few, many or a class for expanded clones.

cdr3_length: 14
clone_size: NA
v_call: TRBV4-3
d_call: NA
j_call: TRBJ1-6
cdr3_aa: CASSQENTNSPLHF
cdr3_nt: TGCGCCAGCAGCCAAGAAAACACTAATTCACCCCTCCACTTT

cdr3_length: 14
clone_size: NA
v_call: TRBV27
d_call: TRBD2
j_call: TRBJ2-7
cdr3_aa: CAVKGLASRYEQYF
cdr3_nt: TGTGCCGTGAAAGGACTAGCAAGTAGGTACGAGCAGTACTTC

cdr3_length: 13
clone_size: NA
v_call: TRBV6-4
d_call: NA
j_call: TRBJ1-1
cdr3_aa: CASRGRPNTEAFF
cdr3_nt: TGTGCCAGCAGGGGCAGACCGAACACTGAAGCTTTCTTT

cdr3_length: 16
clone_size: NA
v_call: TRBV5-4
d_call: TRBD2
j_call: TRBJ2-2
cdr3_aa: CASSLGGGVDTGELFF
cdr3_nt: TGTGCCAGCAGCTTGGGCGGGGGGGTGGACACCGGGGAGCTGTTTTTT

cdr3_length: 16
clone_size: few
v_call: TRBV29-1
d_call: NA
j_call: TRBJ2-3
cdr3_aa: CSVEDIRGEVTDTQYF
cdr3_nt: TGCAGCGTTGAAGATATCCGGGGAGAAGTCACAGATACGCAGTATTTT

cdr3_length: 13
clone_size: few
v_call: TRBV5-6
d_call: TRBD2
j_call: TRBJ2-5
cdr3_aa: CASTSGVMETQYF
cdr3_nt: TGTGCCAGCACTAGCGGGGTGATGGAGACCCAGTACTTC

cdr3_length: 14
clone_size: once
v_call: TRBV5-1
d_call: NA
j_call: TRBJ2-3
cdr3_aa: CASSLAVAADTQYF
cdr3_nt: TGCGCCAGCAGCTTGGCGGTAGCGGCAGATACGCAGTATTTT

cdr3_length: 15
clone_size: NA
v_call: TRBV7-8
d_call: NA
j_call: TRBJ2-7
cdr3_aa: CASSQVRDSSYEQYF
cdr3_nt: TGTGCCAGCAGCCAAGTGCGGGACAGTTCCTACGAGCAGTACTTC

cdr3_length: 14
clone_size: NA
v_call: TRBV6-1
d_call: NA
j_call: TRBJ2-1
cdr3_aa: CASTRQGLFNEQFF
cdr3_nt: TGTGCCAGCACGCGGCAGGGACTTTTCAATGAGCAGTTCTTC

cdr3_length: 15
clone_size: NA
v_call: TRBV5-1
d_call: NA
j_call: TRBJ1-1
cdr3_aa: CASSRDPNGNTEAFF
cdr3_nt: TGCGCCAGCAGCCGGGATCCGAACGGGAACACTGAAGCTTTCTTT

cdr3_length: 14
clone_size: NA
v_call: TRBV4-3
d_call: NA
j_call: TRBJ1-6
cdr3_aa: CASSQVPGASPLHF
cdr3_nt: TGCGCCAGCAGCCAAGTTCCAGGGGCTTCACCCCTCCACTTT

cdr3_length: 14
clone_size: NA
v_call: TRBV7-9
d_call: NA
j_call: TRBJ1-2
cdr3_aa: CASSLGTENYGYTF
cdr3_nt: TGTGCCAGCAGCTTAGGGACAGAAAACTATGGCTACACCTTC

cdr3_length: 16
clone_size: NA
v_call: TRBV5-8
d_call: NA
j_call: TRBJ2-4
cdr3_aa: CASSLEQTLAKNIQYF
cdr3_nt: TGTGCCAGCAGCTTGGAACAGACCTTAGCCAAAAACATTCAGTACTTC

cdr3_length: 16
clone_size: NA
v_call: TRBV6-5
d_call: TRBD2
j_call: TRBJ2-3
cdr3_aa: CASSYSGGATIYTQYF
cdr3_nt: TGTGCCAGCAGTTATTCGGGGGGAGCAACGATCTATACGCAGTATTTT

cdr3_length: 15
clone_size: NA
v_call: TRBV5-4
d_call: NA
j_call: TRBJ1-3
cdr3_aa: CASSLGGTTGNTIYF
cdr3_nt: TGTGCCAGCAGCTTAGGGGGGACTACTGGAAACACCATATATTTT

cdr3_length: 15
clone_size: NA
v_call: TRBV7-2
d_call: TRBD2
j_call: TRBJ2-5
cdr3_aa: CASSPSSGAQETQYF
cdr3_nt: TGTGCCAGCAGCCCCTCTAGCGGAGCCCAAGAGACCCAGTACTTC

cdr3_length: 14
clone_size: NA
v_call: TRBV25-1
d_call: NA
j_call: TRBJ2-7
cdr3_aa: CASSGGSSAGEQYF
cdr3_nt: TGTGCCAGCAGTGGAGGGAGTTCTGCCGGGGAGCAGTACTTC

cdr3_length: 14
clone_size: NA
v_call: TRBV5-4
d_call: NA
j_call: TRBJ1-1
cdr3_aa: CASSLEGRGTEAFF
cdr3_nt: TGTGCCAGCAGCTTGGAGGGGCGCGGCACTGAAGCTTTCTTT

cdr3_length: 17
clone_size: NA
v_call: TRBV15
d_call: TRBD1
j_call: TRBJ1-5
cdr3_aa: CATSRDATGGSNQPQHF
cdr3_nt: TGTGCCACCAGCAGAGACGCGACAGGGGGCAGCAATCAGCCCCAGCATTTT

cdr3_length: 14
clone_size: NA
v_call: TRBV27
d_call: NA
j_call: TRBJ1-1
cdr3_aa: CASSLGTAGRKAFF
cdr3_nt: TGTGCCAGCAGTTTAGGTACGGCAGGTAGAAAGGCTTTCTTT

cdr3_length: 14
clone_size: NA
v_call: TRBV6-5
d_call: NA
j_call: TRBJ2-7
cdr3_aa: CASSSGDSAYEQYF
cdr3_nt: TGTGCCAGCAGTTCGGGGGATTCCGCCTACGAGCAGTACTTC

cdr3_length: 13
clone_size: NA
v_call: TRBV28
d_call: NA
j_call: TRBJ1-2
cdr3_aa: CASSFRLQNGYTF
cdr3_nt: TGTGCCAGCAGTTTTCGTCTGCAGAATGGCTACACCTTC

cdr3_length: 14
clone_size: NA
v_call: TRBV5-1
d_call: NA
j_call: TRBJ2-5
cdr3_aa: CASSLLDGGETQYF
cdr3_nt: TGCGCCAGCAGCCTACTGGACGGAGGGGAGACCCAGTACTTC

cdr3_length: 17
clone_size: NA
v_call: TRBV14
d_call: NA
j_call: TRBJ2-7
cdr3_aa: CASSQEKGGSSSYEQYF
cdr3_nt: TGTGCCAGCAGCCAAGAGAAAGGGGGTTCGAGCTCCTACGAGCAGTACTTC

cdr3_length: 15
clone_size: NA
v_call: TRBV9
d_call: NA
j_call: TRBJ2-3
cdr3_aa: CASSVRDFSTDTQYF
cdr3_nt: TGTGCCAGCAGCGTAAGGGACTTTAGCACAGATACGCAGTATTTT

cdr3_length: 11
clone_size: NA
v_call: TRBV11-2
d_call: NA
j_call: TRBJ2-7
cdr3_aa: CASSLASEQYF
cdr3_nt: TGTGCCAGCAGCTTAGCGAGCGAGCAGTACTTC

cdr3_length: 14
clone_size: NA
v_call: TRBV6-5
d_call: TRBD1
j_call: TRBJ1-2
cdr3_aa: CASSVTGTAYGYTF
cdr3_nt: TGTGCCAGCAGTGTTACCGGGACAGCCTATGGCTACACCTTC

cdr3_length: 13
clone_size: NA
v_call: TRBV2
d_call: TRBD2
j_call: TRBJ2-1
cdr3_aa: CATGGEGHNEQFF
cdr3_nt: TGTGCAACGGGAGGGGAGGGCCACAATGAGCAGTTCTTC

cdr3_length: 14
clone_size: NA
v_call: TRBV10-3
d_call: NA
j_call: TRBJ1-3
cdr3_aa: CAIRAGVSQNTIYF
cdr3_nt: TGTGCCATCAGGGCAGGGGTCTCCCAAAACACCATATATTTT

cdr3_length: 15
clone_size: NA
v_call: TRBV21-1
d_call: NA
j_call: TRBJ1-1
cdr3_aa: CASSKGGRVDTEAFF
cdr3_nt: TGTGCCAGCAGCAAAGGAGGCAGGGTGGACACTGAAGCTTTCTTT

cdr3_length: 17
clone_size: NA
v_call: TRBV4-3
d_call: TRBD1
j_call: TRBJ2-7
cdr3_aa: CASSQDWLTGGNYEQYF
cdr3_nt: TGCGCCAGCAGCCAAGACTGGTTGACAGGGGGCAACTACGAGCAGTACTTC

cdr3_length: 19
clone_size: NA
v_call: TRBV6-1
d_call: TRBD2
j_call: TRBJ2-3
cdr3_aa: CASSERAPMTSGYTDTQYF
cdr3_nt: TGTGCCAGCAGTGAAAGGGCCCCCATGACTAGCGGGTACACAGATACGCAGTATTTT

cdr3_length: 11
clone_size: few
v_call: TRBV6-1
d_call: NA
j_call: TRBJ1-2
cdr3_aa: CASRDNFGYTF
cdr3_nt: TGTGCCAGCAGGGACAATTTCGGCTACACCTTC

cdr3_length: 14
clone_size: NA
v_call: TRBV5-1
d_call: NA
j_call: TRBJ1-5
cdr3_aa: CASSLAAGLQPQHF
cdr3_nt: TGCGCCAGCAGCTTGGCAGCAGGGCTGCAGCCCCAGCATTTT

cdr3_length: 14
clone_size: NA
v_call: TRBV27
d_call: TRBD1
j_call: TRBJ1-5
cdr3_aa: CASSLYRGNQPQHF
cdr3_nt: TGTGCCAGCAGTTTATACAGGGGGAATCAGCCTCAGCATTTT

cdr3_length: 15
clone_size: NA
v_call: TRBV2
d_call: NA
j_call: TRBJ2-1
cdr3_aa: CASRGDRTLYNEQFF
cdr3_nt: TGTGCCAGCAGGGGCGACAGGACCCTCTACAATGAGCAGTTCTTC

cdr3_length: 15
clone_size: NA
v_call: TRBV6-6
d_call: NA
j_call: TRBJ1-2
cdr3_aa: CASSYSRGTEYGYTF
cdr3_nt: TGTGCCAGCAGTTACTCGAGGGGGACGGAATATGGCTACACCTTC

cdr3_length: 15
clone_size: NA
v_call: TRBV7-9
d_call: NA
j_call: TRBJ1-4
cdr3_aa: CASSAGTSGGEKLFF
cdr3_nt: TGTGCCAGCAGCGCGGGGACTTCAGGTGGTGAAAAACTGTTTTTT

cdr3_length: 13
clone_size: once
v_call: TRBV9
d_call: NA
j_call: TRBJ2-5
cdr3_aa: CASSVGVQETQYF
cdr3_nt: TGTGCCAGCAGCGTAGGCGTACAAGAGACCCAGTACTTC

cdr3_length: 16
clone_size: NA
v_call: TRBV19
d_call: NA
j_call: TRBJ1-6
cdr3_aa: CASQMGSYSYNSPLHF
cdr3_nt: TGTGCCAGCCAAATGGGCAGTTACTCCTATAATTCACCCCTCCACTTT

cdr3_length: 15
clone_size: NA
v_call: TRBV19
d_call: TRBD2
j_call: TRBJ2-7
cdr3_aa: CASSSTSGSSYEQYF
cdr3_nt: TGTGCCAGTAGTTCTACTAGCGGGAGCTCCTACGAGCAGTACTTC

cdr3_length: 16
clone_size: NA
v_call: TRBV7-2
d_call: NA
j_call: TRBJ1-2
cdr3_aa: CASSLSVGLLNYGYTF
cdr3_nt: TGTGCCAGCAGCTTATCTGTGGGGCTACTAAACTATGGCTACACCTTC

cdr3_length: 14
clone_size: once
v_call: TRBV5-4
d_call: TRBD2
j_call: TRBJ2-7
cdr3_aa: CASSPGGVSFEQYF
cdr3_nt: TGTGCCAGCAGCCCGGGGGGGGTCAGTTTCGAGCAGTACTTC

cdr3_length: 15
clone_size: NA
v_call: TRBV5-1
d_call: TRBD2
j_call: TRBJ2-7
cdr3_aa: CASSIGTRNVYEQYF
cdr3_nt: TGCGCCAGCAGCATTGGGACTAGAAACGTCTACGAGCAGTACTTC

cdr3_length: 14
clone_size: NA
v_call: TRBV7-9
d_call: TRBD2
j_call: TRBJ2-1
cdr3_aa: CASSGLAEANEQFF
cdr3_nt: TGTGCCAGCAGCGGGCTAGCGGAGGCCAATGAGCAGTTCTTC

cdr3_length: 14
clone_size: NA
v_call: TRBV19
d_call: NA
j_call: TRBJ1-5
cdr3_aa: CASSRQSSNQPQHF
cdr3_nt: TGTGCCAGTAGTCGACAGAGTAGCAATCAGCCCCAGCATTTT

cdr3_length: 13
clone_size: NA
v_call: TRBV7-9
d_call: NA
j_call: TRBJ1-2
cdr3_aa: CASSFQGDYGYTF
cdr3_nt: TGTGCCAGCAGCTTTCAGGGCGACTATGGCTACACCTTC

cdr3_length: 16
clone_size: NA
v_call: TRBV5-1
d_call: TRBD2
j_call: TRBJ2-1
cdr3_aa: CASSLEAGGPRNEQFF
cdr3_nt: TGCGCCAGCAGCTTGGAAGCGGGAGGACCCCGCAATGAGCAGTTCTTC

cdr3_length: 13
clone_size: few
v_call: TRBV29-1
d_call: TRBD1
j_call: TRBJ1-6
cdr3_aa: CSARQGYNSPLHF
cdr3_nt: TGCAGCGCCAGACAGGGATATAATTCACCCCTCCACTTT

cdr3_length: 13
clone_size: NA
v_call: TRBV25-1
d_call: TRBD1
j_call: TRBJ2-1
cdr3_aa: CASSESRGTGQFF
cdr3_nt: TGTGCCAGCAGTGAATCGAGGGGGACAGGTCAGTTCTTC

cdr3_length: 14
clone_size: NA
v_call: TRBV27
d_call: TRBD1
j_call: TRBJ2-5
cdr3_aa: CASRRTGSQETQYF
cdr3_nt: TGTGCCAGCAGACGGACAGGGTCGCAAGAGACCCAGTACTTC